Following are 24 T cell receptor beta chains from one sample sequenced in a study of blood T cell repertoires in COVID-19. The assay was immunoSEQ multiplex PCR, and TCRdb's table has in-frame clones only and misses some. This sample carries roughly 7,200 clones, about 88% of them seen once, and the ten largest clones take less than 11%. Specimen: peripheral blood. The receptor set was obtained from a man between 65 and 80 years old with active COVID-19.

The chain carries TRBV29-1 and TRBJ1-1, with TRBD1 matching 7 bases. The CDR3 is made up of 10 amino acids. The junction had 7 bases not matched to a gene; V was cut back by 7 bases and J by 11 bases. Per germline, CDR1 SQVTM and CDR2 ANQGSEA. CDR3 nucleotides: TGCAGCGGGGGGGACAGCGAGGCTTTCTTT. Its protein product is CSGGDSEAFF.

The genes are TRBV10-3 and TRBJ2-2; possible D gene TRBD2, 6 bases. Trimming took off 8 bases at V and 0 bases at J, with 7 bases between the two ends. CDR3 length: 13 amino acids. The V gene's germline CDR1 is ENHRY and CDR2 SYGVKD. The CDR3 nucleotides are TGTGCCATCGGGGACTCGAACACCGGGGAGCTGTTTTTT. Translation: CAIGDSNTGELFF.

V usage is TRBV7-9 and J usage is TRBJ2-3, with a possible D match to TRBD2 (6 bases). Germline CDR1 and CDR2: SEHNR and FQNEAQ (reference sequence). This CDR3 comprises 16 residues. Trimming pared 3 bases from V and 3 bases from J, leaving 16 bases between. The chain's CDR3 is CASSFSLGGGTDTQYF. In DNA, the CDR3 is TGTGCCAGCAGCTTCTCCTTGGGAGGCGGAACAGATACGCAGTATTTT.

This rearrangement joins TRBV5-6 to TRBJ2-7, with 10 bases that match TRBD1. CDR3 length: 19 amino acids. Unmatched junction bases numbered 15, after V lost 1 base and J lost 2 bases. Germline V gives CDR1 SGHDT, CDR2 YYEEEE. The CDR3 sequence is CASSLRGDIPGQGTYEQYF. CDR3 bases: TGTGCCAGCAGCTTGCGGGGCGATATTCCGGGACAGGGGACCTACGAGCAGTACTTC.

The chain combines TRBV12-3 or TRBV12-4 with TRBJ2-7, with D perhaps matching TRBD2 (5 bases). V was shortened by 3 bases and J by 5 bases, with 11 bases between the two germline ends. This CDR3 is 13 amino acids long. This CDR3 reads CASSFGPGNEQYF. DNA of the CDR3: TGTGCCAGCAGTTTTGGGCCGGGGAACGAGCAGTACTTC.

This clone was seen a handful of times. This chain joins TRBV12-3 or TRBV12-4 and TRBJ1-2; no definite D call. Trimming took off 1 base at V and 7 bases at J, with 10 bases between the two ends. This CDR3 is built from 13 residues. CDR3: CASSLGAGRGYTF. The CDR3 DNA follows: TGTGCCAGCAGTTTAGGGGCAGGTCGTGGCTACACCTTC.

The gene calls are TRBV5-8 and TRBJ2-6; the match to TRBD2 covers 10 bases. The germline V gene has CDR1 SGHTS and CDR2 YDEGEE. Trimming took 0 bases from V and 0 from J; bases not matched to a gene: 3. The CDR3 length is 18 residues. CDR3 coding DNA: TGTGCCAGCAGCTTGGAACTAGCGGGGCCCTCTGGGGCCAACGTCCTGACTTTC. The encoded protein is CASSLELAGPSGANVLTF.

Notes on this clone: The junction departs from the called germline gene at one end, perhaps through a read error. The chain has TRBV5-4 and TRBJ2-5; possibly TRBD2 for D (6 bases). This CDR3 comprises 13 residues. CDR1 and CDR2 (germline): SGHNT, YYREEE (reference sequence). The DNA of the CDR3 is TGTGCCAGCAGTTTGGGAGGTGGGGAGACCCAGTACTTC. Encoded protein: CASSLGGGETQYF.

V usage is TRBV18 and J usage is TRBJ1-2; D perhaps matches TRBD1 (6 bases). The CDR3 length is 15 residues. Germline CDR1 is KGHSH and CDR2 is LQKENI. V lost 2 bases and J lost 7, with 17 bases in between. The CDR3 DNA reads as TGTGCCAGCTCACCAAGATCACAGGGTGATGGTGGCTACACCTTC. The encoded protein is CASSPRSQGDGGYTF.

The chain employs TRBV24-1 and TRBJ2-2, with a weak D call TRBD2 (5 bases). The CDR3 has 16 amino acids. Trimming removed 4 bases from V and 5 bases from J, with 16 bases in between. Germline assignment: CDR1 KGHDR and CDR2 SFDVKD. This chain's CDR3 is CATSDPKRELTGELFF. The DNA of the CDR3 is TGTGCCACCAGTGACCCCAAGAGGGAGCTGACCGGGGAGCTGTTTTTT.

J is TRBJ2-5 and V is TRBV11-2; 7 positions match TRBD1. Germline V gives CDR1 SGHAT, CDR2 FQNNGV. This CDR3 has 16 amino acids. Trimming at V came to 0 bases and at J to 0 bases, leaving 4 bases not matched to a gene. The CDR3, as DNA: TGTGCCAGCAGCTTAGAGGGACAGCCGTACCAAGAGACCCAGTACTTC. Amino acid sequence: CASSLEGQPYQETQYF.

In this sample, this clone turned up once. The chain is built from TRBV3-1 (or the pseudogene TRBV3-2) and TRBJ1-1, with D possibly matching TRBD1 (5 bases). The CDR3 length is 14 residues. Germline-derived CDR1 and CDR2 are LGHDT and YNNKEL (reference sequence). V lost 1 base and J 3 bases, leaving 9 bases between the germline ends. As DNA, the CDR3 is TGTGCCAGCAGCCAAGTGGAAGGGGACACTGAAGCTTTCTTT. Its translation: CASSQVEGDTEAFF.

This clone has a single count. The chain is built from TRBV15 and TRBJ1-2; 8 nucleotides agree with TRBD1. Trimming removed 0 bases from V and 8 bases from J; junction bases left unmatched: 8. The CDR3 is 15 amino acids. Germline V gene lookup returns CDR1 LNHNV and CDR2 YYDKDF (reference sequence). The CDR3 here is CATSRDLTGGRGYTF. CDR3 in DNA: TGTGCCACCAGCAGAGATTTAACAGGGGGAAGGGGCTACACCTTC.

This sequence joins TRBV7-3 and TRBJ2-1; 10 bases are a match to TRBD2. V trimming: 4 bases; J trimming: 3 bases; junction bases outside the gene matches: 3. CDR3 length: 15 residues. CDR1 is SGHTA, CDR2 FQGTGA, per germline. The CDR3 here is CASSSSGGLYNEQFF. The CDR3 DNA sequence: TGTGCCAGCAGCTCTAGCGGGGGACTCTACAATGAGCAGTTCTTC.

The genes are TRBV13 and TRBJ2-7; 8 nucleotides agree with TRBD1. The CDR3 is 14 residues long. After removal of 5 bases from V and 2 bases from J, the junction contained 5 bases not matched to a gene. Germline CDR1 is PRHDT and CDR2 is FYEKMQ (reference sequence). The CDR3, as DNA: TGTGCCAGCAGCCGAAGGACAGGGACCTACGAGCAGTACTTC. Protein product: CASSRRTGTYEQYF.

The rearrangement uses TRBV27 and TRBJ2-7; 8 nucleotides align to TRBD1. Germline V gene lookup returns CDR1 MNHEY and CDR2 SMNVEV (reference sequence). The CDR3 is 17 residues long. This CDR3 is CATHRGNNLDHSYEQYF. CDR3 sequence (DNA): TGTGCTACCCACAGGGGGAACAATCTCGACCACTCCTACGAGCAGTACTTC.

V gene TRBV9 combines with J gene TRBJ2-3, with a tentative D call TRBD1 (5 bases). CDR1 and CDR2 (germline): SGDLS, YYNGEE. V shed 3 bases and J shed 5 bases, with 16 bases lying between them. This CDR3 spans 15 amino acids. The CDR3 loop is CASSGQGVVGDTQYF. DNA of the CDR3: TGTGCCAGCAGCGGGCAGGGTGTAGTGGGAGATACGCAGTATTTT.

The gene calls are TRBV12-2 and TRBJ1-2. TRBV12-2 is reported as a pseudogene. CDR3 length: 14 residues. Written as DNA, the CDR3 is TGTGCAAGTCGCGGAGGACGGGAGAAAGGCGGCTACACCTTC. Translation: CASRGGREKGGYTF.

The chain carries TRBV18 and TRBJ1-2, with a weak D call TRBD1 (6 bases). Trimming took 3 bases from V and 6 from J, leaving 14 bases between them. The V gene's germline CDR1 is KGHSH and CDR2 LQKENI. The CDR3 length is 14 residues. This chain's CDR3 is CASSPGGAQHGYTF. The CDR3 coding sequence is TGTGCCAGCTCACCGGGGGGGGCGCAGCATGGCTACACCTTC.

The CDR3 DNA sequence: TGTGCCGTGCGCCCCGGGACAGGGGGCACTGAAGCTTTCTTT. It yields the protein CAVRPGTGGTEAFF. This chain joins TRBV10-3 and TRBJ1-1; 11 bases match TRBD1. V trimming: 11 bases; J trimming: 4 bases; junction bases outside the gene matches: 9. This CDR3 is built from 14 residues. Germline lookup yields CDR1 ENHRY and CDR2 SYGVKD.

DNA for the CDR3: TGCGCCAGCAGCCGGACAGGGGGCGGCGAAAAACTGTTTTTT. Amino acid sequence: CASSRTGGGEKLFF. This sequence joins TRBV4-1 and TRBJ1-4; 11 nucleotides align to TRBD1. The CDR3 loop spans 14 amino acids. Germline-derived CDR1 and CDR2 are MGHRA and YSYEKL. J gave up 8 bases and V 4 bases, and 3 bases lay outside the gene matches.

The chain has TRBV15 and TRBJ1-4, with 7 bases lining up with TRBD1. The germline gives CDR1 LNHNV, CDR2 YYDKDF (reference sequence). Trimming cost V 3 bases and J 4 bases; bases outside gene matches: 8. CDR3 size: 16 residues. The CDR3 region is CATSSLRTGRNEKLFF. CDR3 coding DNA: TGTGCCACCAGCAGTCTACGGACAGGACGTAATGAAAAACTGTTTTTT.

J is TRBJ1-6 and V is TRBV6-5; 8 nucleotides agree with TRBD1. After removal of 6 bases from V and 9 bases from J, the junction contained 1 base not matched to a gene. Germline loops: CDR1 MNHEY, CDR2 SVGAGI. The CDR3 totals 12 residues. In DNA form, the CDR3 reads TGTGCCAGCAGCCAGGGGGCTTCACCCCTCCACTTT. Encoded protein: CASSQGASPLHF.

A note on this clone: One end of the junction does not line up with germline, which may come from a read error. Additional DNA sequences in this sample encode the identical CDR3. The chain is built from TRBV12-3 or TRBV12-4 and TRBJ1-6, with D uncertain. CDR3 size: 12 residues. CDR3 in DNA: TGTGCCAGCAGTCTCTTTCTTACACCCCTCCATTTT. It encodes CASSLFLTPLHF.